The sequence of this T cell receptor beta chain was determined in a study of T-cell memory formation after mild COVID-19. This clonotype has only one observation. Its specificity is not known. Barcoded TCR alpha and TCR beta cDNA libraries with UMIs came from 5'RACE using constant-segment primers. Via MiXCR, TCRdb re-called the 5' RACE reads, giving one row per CDR3 protein. The table lists 350,000 to 400,000 distinct CDR3 sequences, 20% to 25% of them singletons. Study findings and constraints: Contracting CD4+ clones were located mainly in CM and EM, and CD8+ clones in EMRA. The pre-infection memory compartment contained some responding clones, suggesting cross-reactive memory joined. Clones contracting across day 15 to 85 had a balanced CD4/CD8 profile; later expanding clones leaned CD4+.

The CDR3 is made up of 15 amino acids. Germline V gene lookup returns CDR1 ENHRY and CDR2 SYGVKD. V was pared by 4 bases and J by 0 bases, with 10 bases between. V is TRBV10-3 and J is TRBJ1-3; TRBD1 might be the D (5 bases). Sequencing was done on a sample of PBMCs or a T cell subset sorted from them (not recorded which). The receptor's source is an adult woman who had mild COVID-19 (a few samples of this study predate the infection). Cell type and time point are not known. In nucleotides, the CDR3 is TGTGCCATCAGTGGCCCAGGGACCTCTGGAAACACCATATATTTT. Residues: CAISGPGTSGNTIYF.